The 20 T cell receptor beta chains listed next were all sequenced from one sample in a study of T cells in Graves' hyperthyroidism and ophthalmopathy. Amplification targeted TCR beta CDR3 regions from RNA transcripts. A set of HTBI primers served as the primers for a first-round RT-PCR of the TCR CDR3. TCRdb reanalysed the multiplex PCR reads using MiXCR and keeps one entry per CDR3 protein. The sample comprises a few hundred thousand distinct CDR3 sequences, approximately 15% of which are singletons, and approximately 5.8% rests with the top ten. The sample was blood. The receptors here all came from a young woman with Graves' hyperthyroidism.

The V gene is TRBV27, the J gene TRBJ2-3; D gene unclear. The end of the DNA fits TRBJ1-5 better, so the J call may be wrong. This CDR3 comprises 15 residues. Germline V gene data show CDR1 as MNHEY and CDR2 as SMNVEV (reference sequence). This CDR3 is CASSLSLLFTDTQHF. CDR3 bases: TGTGCCAGCAGTTTATCTCTTCTGTTTACAGATACGCAGCATTTT.

In its sample, this clonotype was seen many times. The rearrangement joins TRBV5-6 to TRBJ2-3, with 8 bases aligning to TRBD1. Unmatched junction bases numbered 3, after V lost 1 base and J lost 2 bases. This CDR3 has 15 residues. CDR1 is SGHDT and CDR2 is YYEEEE in the germline V gene. CDR3 nucleotide sequence: TGTGCCAGCAGCTTGACAGGGGGTCCCACAGATACGCAGTATTTT. It yields the protein CASSLTGGPTDTQYF.

The V and J genes are TRBV19 and TRBJ2-3; 7 bases match TRBD2. The CDR3 contains 15 residues. Trimming took 6 bases from V and 4 from J; bases not matched to a gene: 10. CDR1 and CDR2 from the germline V gene are LNHDA and SQIVND (reference sequence). CDR3 nucleotide sequence: TGTGCCAGTAGCCCACCTGGTCGGGGGGCAGATACGCAGTATTTT. It yields the protein CASSPPGRGADTQYF. The full variable domain, with the rest looked up from reference TRBV19 and TRBJ2-3, is DGGITQSPKYLFRKEGQNVTLSCEQNLNHDAMYWYRQDPGQGLRLIYYSQIVNDFQKGDIAEGYSVSREKKESFPLTVTSAQKNPTAFYLCASSPPGRGADTQYFGPGTRLTVL.

This clonotype showed up just a few times. The chain couples TRBV11-2 to TRBJ2-1, with 12 nucleotides matching TRBD2. V lost 1 base and J lost 0; bases outside the gene matches: 16. The CDR3 consists of 22 residues. Germline V gene lookup returns CDR1 SGHAT and CDR2 FQNNGV. CDR3 in amino acids: CASSLVASGRARFADSYNEQFF. The CDR3 region has the DNA TGTGCCAGCAGCTTAGTTGCTAGCGGGAGGGCGAGGTTTGCGGACTCCTACAATGAGCAGTTCTTC.

The chain joins TRBV10-3 to TRBJ2-3, with unresolved D. With 0 bases removed from V and 2 bases from J, the gap between germline ends came to 9 bases. The CDR3 runs to 15 residues. CDR1 is ENHRY, CDR2 SYGVKD, per germline. This CDR3 reads CAISESTTPTDTQYF. For the CDR3, the DNA is TGTGCCATCAGTGAGTCGACGACTCCCACAGATACGCAGTATTTT.

Comment on this clonotype: Given a much more abundant clone one base away, this may be a read error. The rearrangement uses TRBV7-6 and TRBJ1-5; the D is unclear. This CDR3 is built from 17 residues. Per germline, CDR1 SGHVS and CDR2 FNYEAQ. V was shortened by 5 bases and J by 2 bases, with 19 bases between the two germline ends. This CDR3 reads CASSPSVAAPGNQPQHF. CDR3 nucleotide sequence: TGTGCCAGCAGCCCTAGTGTGGCAGCGCCGGGCAATCAGCCCCAGCATTTT.

This clonotype showed up many times. The chain carries TRBV20-1 and TRBJ2-3; TRBD2 might be the D (6 bases). Trimming pared 8 bases from V and 5 bases from J, leaving 17 bases between. The germline CDR1 and CDR2 sequences are DFQATT and SNEGSKA (reference sequence). The CDR3 is 13 amino acids. The CDR3 DNA sequence: TGCAGTACGAAGTCGGGAGCTGGAGATACGCAGTATTTT. It is translated as CSTKSGAGDTQYF.

The sample holds many counts of this clonotype. The chain is built from TRBV5-1 and TRBJ2-5; 15 bases fit TRBD2. This CDR3 has 17 amino acids. Germline V gene lookup returns CDR1 SGHRS and CDR2 YFSETQ. V dropped 4 bases and J dropped 5; count of bases not matched to a gene: 9. CDR3 residues: CASSIGLAGGQGETQYF. The CDR3, as DNA: TGCGCCAGCAGCATCGGACTAGCGGGAGGGCAGGGGGAGACCCAGTACTTC.

This clonotype was counted only a few times. This chain uses TRBV6-2 or TRBV6-3 with TRBJ1-6, with D uncertain. V was pared by 2 bases and J by 9 bases, with 14 bases between. CDR3 length: 15 amino acids. The germline gives CDR1 MNHEY, CDR2 SVGEGT. This CDR3 reads CASSYEGGGVSPLHF. Written as DNA, the CDR3 is TGTGCCAGCAGTTACGAAGGAGGAGGAGTTTCACCCCTCCACTTT.

This clonotype has a count of ten or more. The rearrangement joins TRBV27 to TRBJ2-7; perhaps TRBD1 as D (6 bases). Germline CDR1 MNHEY, CDR2 SMNVEV (reference sequence). Deletions cut 1 base from V and 4 bases from J, with 14 bases between. The CDR3 has 15 residues. CDR3 protein: CASSLWARGSYEQYF. CDR3 nucleotide sequence: TGTGCCAGCAGTTTATGGGCCAGGGGCAGTTACGAGCAGTACTTC.

This clonotype was recorded many times. The V and J genes are TRBV20-1 and TRBJ1-1; TRBD1 is a possible D gene (5 bases). This CDR3 is 16 amino acids long. CDR1 is DFQATT and CDR2 is SNEGSKA in the germline V gene (reference sequence). As DNA, the CDR3 is TGCAGCTCACTGCCTGGGGGTTCAACCCATAACACTGAAGCTTTCTTT. Translation gives CSSLPGGSTHNTEAFF.

The chain employs TRBV7-2 and TRBJ2-3; TRBD2 aligns across 9 bases. With V trimmed by 6 bases and J by 6 bases, 13 bases remained unmatched. Germline V CDR1 and CDR2: SGHTA, FQGNSA. This CDR3 is built from 16 residues. CDR3 sequence: CASRLWLGGRGDTQYF. CDR3 DNA: TGTGCCAGCAGGTTATGGTTGGGCGGGAGGGGTGATACGCAGTATTTT.

This clonotype was found many times. This chain joins TRBV28 and TRBJ1-1; D ambiguous. The CDR3 totals 14 residues. CDR1 and CDR2 from the germline V gene are MDHEN and SYDVKM. Trimming cost V 1 base and J 5 bases, with 11 bases left between them. CDR3 in amino acids: CASSLSGKRTEAFF. The CDR3 DNA follows: TGTGCCAGCAGTTTATCGGGAAAAAGGACTGAAGCTTTCTTT.

This clonotype was seen repeatedly, ten times or more. The chain is built from TRBV3-1 and TRBJ2-5, with a weak D call TRBD1 (5 bases). The CDR3 totals 16 residues. From germline, CDR1 is LGHDT and CDR2 YNNKEL (reference sequence). V was trimmed by 1 base and J by 3 bases, leaving 15 bases between them. The CDR3 here is CASSQGGRAIKETQYF. DNA for the CDR3: TGTGCCAGCAGCCAAGGTGGCAGGGCGATAAAAGAGACCCAGTACTTC.

This clonotype was seen many times. V and J are TRBV20-1 and TRBJ2-3; TRBD2 is a possible D gene (5 bases). CDR1 DFQATT and CDR2 SNEGSKA come from the germline V gene (reference sequence). This CDR3 has 15 residues. The V end was cut by 3 bases, the J end by 2 bases, with 15 bases between. CDR3 residues: CSARHFVGVTDTQYF. Here the CDR3 DNA reads TGCAGTGCTAGGCACTTTGTCGGGGTCACAGATACGCAGTATTTT.

This clonotype has ten or more counts. The rearrangement links TRBV10-3 to TRBJ1-2; 10 positions match TRBD1. This CDR3 has 15 amino acids. Germline V CDR1 and CDR2: ENHRY, SYGVKD. V shed 6 bases, J shed 2 bases, and the junction held 6 bases outside the gene matches. CDR3 loop: CAIRTSGQGNYGYTF. CDR3 nucleotide sequence: TGTGCCATCAGGACTTCGGGACAGGGGAACTATGGCTACACCTTC.

There are a few counts of this clonotype. The CDR3 DNA sequence: TGTGCCAGCAGCGGGTCAGGGGGCGCCTTTGGAGAGACCCAGTACTTC. This encodes CASSGSGGAFGETQYF. The chain links TRBV9 to TRBJ2-5; 8 bases are a match to TRBD1. V trimming: 3 bases; J trimming: 4 bases; junction bases outside the gene matches: 11. This CDR3 region has 16 residues. From germline, CDR1 is SGDLS and CDR2 YYNGEE.

This clonotype was seen many times. V is TRBV28 and J is TRBJ1-1, with TRBD1 matching over 8 bases. CDR3 length: 17 amino acids. Germline lookup yields CDR1 MDHEN and CDR2 SYDVKM. V shed 1 base and J 1 base; nucleotides not matched to a gene: 8. The CDR3: CASSLSAGGFGNTEAFF. The CDR3 coding sequence is TGTGCCAGCAGTTTATCGGCAGGGGGCTTCGGGAACACTGAAGCTTTCTTT.

This chain uses TRBV7-9 with TRBJ2-5, with D tentatively TRBD1 (6 bases). V was pared by 2 bases and J by 9 bases, with 13 bases between. The V gene's germline CDR1 is SEHNR and CDR2 FQNEAQ (reference sequence). The CDR3 contains 13 residues. The CDR3: CASSLRQEVSQYF. CDR3 coding DNA: TGTGCCAGCAGCTTAAGACAGGAGGTGTCCCAGTACTTC.

The CDR3 sequence: CSVEGGAGELFF. CDR3 bases: TGCAGCGTTGAAGGAGGGGCCGGGGAGCTGTTTTTT. The chain uses TRBV29-1 and TRBJ2-2; D possibly uses TRBD1 or TRBD2 (5 bases each). V gave up 1 base and J gave up 6 bases, with 6 bases separating them. Germline V gene data show CDR1 as SQVTM and CDR2 as ANQGSEA. The CDR3 is made up of 12 amino acids.